These T cell receptor beta chains were read from a single sample in a study of response to subunit inactivated influenza vaccine. One entry per CDR3 protein, called by TCRdb with MiXCR from the RT-PCR reads. The sample records around 520,000 distinct CDR3 sequences, approximately 24% being singletons. Sequenced material: CD4+ T cells sorted from PBMCs, taken 5 to 6 days after vaccination. Receptor source: a man between 45 and 60 years old who received an inactivated influenza vaccine. Each CDR3 is given with its conserved first and last residue. Fields, in order: clone size, D gene, J gene, V gene, CDR3 length, CDR3 DNA, CDR3 protein. The D gene is left open where the match is weak. A clone size is listed for some rows: how often the clone was seen (once, few, many), or a class if it is expanded.

>NA|TRBD1|TRBJ1-1|TRBV28|14
TGTGCCAGCAGTTTAGCGGACAGGGACACTGAAGCTTTCTTT
CASSLADRDTEAFF
>NA|NA|TRBJ2-3|TRBV18|15
TGTGCCAGCTCACCACTAGCAGGCGAGGCAGATACGCAGTATTTT
CASSPLAGEADTQYF
>many|NA|TRBJ2-1|TRBV20-1|16
TGCAGTGCTAGGCCCCTTAGAGGGAGTTACAACAATGAGCAGTTCTTC
CSARPLRGSYNNEQFF
>few|NA|TRBJ2-3|TRBV7-2|15
TGTGCCAGCAGCTTGGGTATAACTAGCACAGATACGCAGTATTTT
CASSLGITSTDTQYF
>NA|NA|TRBJ2-1|TRBV15|16
TGTGCCACCAGCACTATAACGGGGAGCTCCTACAATGAGCAGTTCTTC
CATSTITGSSYNEQFF
>NA|TRBD1|TRBJ1-4|TRBV6-1|16
TGTGCCAGCACCCGGACAGGGACCACAACTAATGAAAAACTGTTTTTT
CASTRTGTTTNEKLFF
>NA|NA|TRBJ1-2|TRBV27|13
TGTGCCAGCAGTCCCAGAACAGGGACCGGCTACACCTTC
CASSPRTGTGYTF
>NA|NA|TRBJ2-1|TRBV20-1|14
TGCAGTGCTCAGAGCGTACGCTCCTACAATGAGCAGTTCTTC
CSAQSVRSYNEQFF
>NA|NA|TRBJ2-7|TRBV20-1|13
TGCAGTGCTAGCAACCCGGGATCCTACGAGCAGTACTTC
CSASNPGSYEQYF
>few|NA|TRBJ2-7|TRBV6-2/TRBV6-3|15
TGTGCCAGCAGTTACTCTGGAAGCGCCTTTTACGAGCAGTACTTC
CASSYSGSAFYEQYF
>NA|NA|TRBJ2-1|TRBV24-1|15
TGTGCCACCAGCGCAGGGAATATCCCCTACAATGAGCAGTTCTTC
CATSAGNIPYNEQFF
>NA|TRBD1|TRBJ2-7|TRBV12-3/TRBV12-4|16
TGTGCCAGCAGTTTTCAAGGGACAGGGGGGAGCTACGAGCAGTACTTC
CASSFQGTGGSYEQYF
>many|TRBD1|TRBJ2-2|TRBV11-2|15
TGTGCCAGCAGCAGTGGGACAGTCGGTCCCGGGGAGCTGTTTTTT
CASSSGTVGPGELFF
>few|NA|TRBJ2-2|TRBV7-9|16
TGTGCCAGCAGCTTACGAGGGGCCCTGAACACCGGGGAGCTGTTTTTT
CASSLRGALNTGELFF
>few|NA|TRBJ2-7|TRBV20-1|15
TGCAGTGCTAACCACAGGTATTCTAGCTCCTACGAGCAGTACTTC
CSANHRYSSSYEQYF
>NA|TRBD1|TRBJ1-5|TRBV20-1|14
TGCAGTGCAGAGACAGGGGTCAGCAATCAGCCCCAGCATTTT
CSAETGVSNQPQHF
>once|NA|TRBJ2-5|TRBV5-1|13
TGCGCCACTAGGGGGACGACCCAAGAGACCCAGTACTTC
CATRGTTQETQYF
>NA|NA|TRBJ2-5|TRBV7-8|16
TGTGCCAGCAGCCTCCTCGGGGTTGCCGTAAAAGAGACCCAGTACTTC
CASSLLGVAVKETQYF
>few|TRBD1|TRBJ1-1|TRBV10-3|15
TGTGCCATCAGCGCGAAGACAGGGGGGAACACTGAAGCTTTCTTT
CAISAKTGGNTEAFF
>few|TRBD1|TRBJ2-7|TRBV12-3/TRBV12-4|15
TGTGCCAGCAGTTCAAATCCGGGACAGCACTACGAGCAGTACTTC
CASSSNPGQHYEQYF
>many|NA|TRBJ2-7|TRBV2|14
TGTGCCAGCAGTCCCTTTATGCTCTCCTACGAGCAGTACTTC
CASSPFMLSYEQYF
>NA|NA|TRBJ2-1|TRBV6-2/TRBV6-3|13
TGTGCCAGCAGTTACTCGAATTGGGGAAGTGGGTTCTTC
CASSYSNWGSGFF
>many|NA|TRBJ2-5|TRBV29-1|12
TGCAGCGTTGAACCACAACGGGAGACCCAGTACTTC
CSVEPQRETQYF
>NA|NA|TRBJ2-2|TRBV18|14
TGTGCCAGCTCGTCGGACTTATCTACCGGGGAGCTGTTTTTT
CASSSDLSTGELFF
>NA|TRBD1|TRBJ2-5|TRBV20-1|13
TGCAGGATAAAGGGACAGGGCACGGAGACCCAGTACTTC
CRIKGQGTETQYF
>NA|NA|TRBJ2-2|TRBV6-5|16
TGTGCCAGCAGTTACGGCAGGGGACGCAACACCGGGGAGCTGTTTTTT
CASSYGRGRNTGELFF
>NA|TRBD2|TRBJ2-1|TRBV20-1|15
TGCAGTGCTAGAGAAGCCCTAGCGGGGGGGGATGAGCAGTTCTTC
CSAREALAGGDEQFF
>few|NA|TRBJ1-4|TRBV12-3/TRBV12-4|13
TGTGCCAGCAGTCCCAGTGCTTTTGAAAAACTGTTTTTT
CASSPSAFEKLFF
>few|TRBD1|TRBJ2-3|TRBV6-1|17
TGTGCCAGCAGCGACCGGGACAGGGCTGCGGGTCGAGATACGCAGTATTTT
CASSDRDRAAGRDTQYF
>few|NA|TRBJ2-5|TRBV18|14
TGTGCCAGCTCACCACCGGATCTCAGAGAGACCCAGTACTTC
CASSPPDLRETQYF
>NA|NA|TRBJ2-7|TRBV15|16
TGTGCCACCAGCGGGAGGAGAGGCAGGGGAACCCACGAGCAGTACTTC
CATSGRRGRGTHEQYF
>NA|TRBD2|TRBJ2-7|TRBV20-1|15
TGCTGTGCTATCGGCACGGCGGGAGTTCTCTACGAGCAGTACTTC
CCAIGTAGVLYEQYF
>NA|NA|TRBJ2-5|TRBV9|13
TGTGCCAGCAGCGTTTCCCGCCAAGAGACCCAGTACTTC
CASSVSRQETQYF
>few|TRBD1|TRBJ1-4|TRBV12-3/TRBV12-4|14
TGTGCCAGCAGTTTACAGGGGGTGGTTGAAAAACTGTTTTTT
CASSLQGVVEKLFF
>NA|NA|TRBJ1-2|TRBV12-3/TRBV12-4|13
TGTGCCAGCAGTTTTCGGGGGGCCTATGGCTACACCTTC
CASSFRGAYGYTF
>NA|TRBD1|TRBJ1-1|TRBV6-6|13
TGTGCCAGCAGCGCCGGGACAGGGGGTGAAGCTTTCTTT
CASSAGTGGEAFF
>NA|NA|TRBJ2-3|TRBV20-1|12
TGCAGTGCTAGGGATAGGACAGATACGCAGTATTTT
CSARDRTDTQYF